One T cell receptor (beta chain) is described in this entry. What it binds is unknown. The sequence runs out 3 residues before the end of the CDR3; the remainder is reconstructed from the germline J gene. This CDR3 has 13 residues. Per germline, CDR1 SEHNR and CDR2 FQNEAQ (reference sequence). The data are from a study of T cells in women clearing cervical HPV infection. Overall study: Cases' blood sampling followed lesion detection by median approximately 150 days (90 to 200). Findings and caveats of the study: It is unknown whether associations predate infection; no effector/memory or HPV-specific sorting. Repertoire richness, not evenness, was significantly elevated in CIN3+ cases versus controls.

Produced via immunoSEQ multiplex PCR; TCRdb's table is partial and in-frame only. This sample's table has about 35,000 clones. HPV was found by MY09/MY11 PCR and dot-blot genotyping. The sequenced material came from blood buffy coat. This chain joins TRBV7-9 and TRBJ2-2, with D perhaps matching TRBD1 (6 bases). The sequence was collected from a woman aged 18-70 years with a cervical HPV16 infection that either progressed to CIN3+ or cleared (not recorded which). The sequenced CDR3 bases are TGTGCCAGCAGCCAAGACAGGAATGAAAAG. Protein sequence: CASSQDRNEK. The complete CDR3 protein is CASSQDRNEKLFF.